This T cell receptor (beta chain) was found in a study of molecular identifiers for immune sequencing clone quantification. V was clipped by 4 bases and J by 0 bases, with 10 bases between them. Per the germline V gene, CDR1 is DFQATT and CDR2 is SNEGSKA (reference sequence). There are 13 residues in the CDR3. In TCRdb, the PCR reads were re-called with MiXCR into one record per CDR3 protein. The data contain approximately 36,000 distinct CDR3 sequences, less than 20% of them singletons. Sequencing used naive CD8+ T cells from blood, with Jurkat cell RNA spiked in. Subset noted: FACS-sorted CD8+CD4-CCR7+CD45RA+ naive T cells. V is TRBV20-1 and J is TRBJ2-7; possible D gene TRBD2, 6 bases. The sequence derives from a human donor in good health. Some libraries in this study had Jurkat cell RNA spiked in. DNA for the CDR3: TGCAGTGCTATAGCGGTCGACTCCTACGAGCAGTACTTC. Its protein product is CSAIAVDSYEQYF.